This TCR beta chain stems from a study of shared clonotypes between healthy human individuals. V lost 5 bases, J lost 4 bases, and 10 bases lay in between. The CDR3 is 13 amino acids. Germline CDR1 is SGHAT and CDR2 is FQNNGV. This table comes from immunoSEQ multiplex PCR, and its TCRdb copy is limited to in-frame clones, with some not included. Among around 2,000,000 clones listed, roughly 95% were seen once. This chain connects TRBV11-2 to TRBJ2-3, with D unclear. The clonotype was recovered from a man younger than 35 in good health. Sequenced input: naive CD4+ T cells sorted from blood. Subset defined: CD45RA+ positively selected. CDR3 bases: TGTGCCAGCAGCCCGGTAATGGCAGATACGCAGTATTTT. It is translated as CASSPVMADTQYF. The full variable domain, with the rest looked up from reference TRBV11-2 and TRBJ2-3, is EAGVAQSPRYKIIEKRQSVAFWCNPISGHATLYWYQQILGQGPKLLIQFQNNGVVDDSQLPKDRFSAERLKGVDSTLKIQPAKLEDSAVYLCASSPVMADTQYFGPGTRLTVL.